The 22 T cell receptor beta chains listed next were all sequenced from one sample in a study of kidney transplant recipient with SARS-CoV-2 infection. MiXCR was run by TCRdb on the reads, yielding one entry per CDR3 protein. This sample yields 200,000 to 300,000 distinct CDR3 sequences, of which 29% are seen a single time; 6% to 8.5% belongs to the top ten. Material: a blood sample, obtained at baseline and on day 111 from a kidney transplant recipient. The receptors come from a male patient in his thirties who had COVID-19 and was a kidney transplant recipient. Some of these T cells may belong to the graft donor.

This clonotype was counted many times. The gene calls are TRBV27 and TRBJ1-6; 7 bases align to TRBD1. The CDR3 sequence is 15 residues long. V was clipped by 4 bases and J by 14 bases; unmatched bases: 14. CDR1 and CDR2 from the germline V gene are MNHEY and SMNVEV (reference sequence). CDR3 coding DNA: TGTGCCAGCAGTTACAGGGGCGCAGGGGATGTGACCCTCCACTTT. This sequence encodes CASSYRGAGDVTLHF.

For this clonotype: A much larger clone is a single base away; this may be a read error. The J gene is TRBJ1-1, the V gene TRBV6-5, with a possible D match to TRBD1 (5 bases). Trimming pared 5 bases from V and 10 bases from J, leaving 17 bases between. This CDR3 has 13 residues. CDR1 MNHEY and CDR2 SVGAGI come from the germline V gene. DNA for the CDR3: TGTGCCAGCAGTGTGGGACGGGGGGTAGGAGCTTTCTTT. Protein: CASSVGRGVGAFF.

This clonotype has ten or more counts. This chain links TRBV2 with TRBJ1-2; D may be TRBD1 (5 bases). CDR3 length: 14 residues. From germline, CDR1 is SNHLY and CDR2 FYNNEI. The V and J ends lost 7 bases and 7 bases respectively, with 19 bases between them. The CDR3 loop is CASTPNVGAGGYTF. CDR3 bases: TGTGCCAGCACCCCGAATGTAGGGGCCGGTGGCTACACCTTC.

This clonotype has ten or more counts. The chain carries TRBV6-5 and TRBJ2-1, with 8 nucleotides matching TRBD1. The CDR3 has 15 amino acids. Trimming took 5 bases from V and 9 from J; bases not matched to a gene: 12. Germline assignment: CDR1 MNHEY and CDR2 SVGAGI. CDR3 region: CASSPSGGYKSEQFF. The CDR3 DNA is TGTGCCAGCAGTCCGTCAGGGGGCTATAAGAGTGAGCAGTTCTTC.

On this clonotype itself: A read error may explain this, as a much larger clone is one base away. The rearrangement joins TRBV19 to TRBJ1-2; D remains unclear. CDR1 and CDR2 (germline): LNHDA, SQIVND (reference sequence). V dropped 5 bases and J dropped 3 bases, with 7 bases sitting between them. The CDR3 is 12 residues long. The CDR3 DNA sequence: TGTGCCAGTAGTTTCCGCGACTATGGCTACACCTTC. Its translation: CASSFRDYGYTF.

This clonotype occurred many times. The V call is TRBV14, the J call TRBJ2-1, with TRBD2 as a possible D gene (5 bases). V lost 0 bases, J lost 8 bases, and 32 bases lay in between. Germline V gene data show CDR1 as SGHDN and CDR2 as FVKESK. The CDR3 consists of 21 residues. The CDR3 region has the DNA TGTGCCAGCAGCCAAGATCCCATACCCCTTCTAGCCACCCGGCTAACGGATGAGCAGTTCTTC. Protein sequence: CASSQDPIPLLATRLTDEQFF.

As concerns this clonotype: A much larger clone differs by one base, so this may be a read error. The chain carries TRBV6-5 and TRBJ1-2; D remains unclear. The CDR3 is 13 residues long. The V end was cut by 3 bases, the J end by 7 bases, with 12 bases between. CDR1 MNHEY and CDR2 SVGAGI come from the germline V gene. The CDR3 here is CASSYPPRLGYTF. For the CDR3, the DNA is TGTGCCAGCAGTTATCCCCCCAGACTTGGCTACACCTTC.

Of note for this clonotype: No conserved phenylalanine or tryptophan is present at the end of the CDR3, so a read error is the likely explanation. The limits of the CDR3 on the DNA are not certain, so only TCRdb's listed CDR3 is given. The rearrangement uses TRBV8-2 and TRBJ2-6. TRBV8-2 is designated a pseudogene. The CDR3 adds up to 17 amino acids, both ends counted. CDR3: CGIGKRITQSRANVLTL.

The sample holds many counts of this clonotype. The J gene is TRBJ1-4, the V gene TRBV7-9; TRBD1 agrees at 7 bases. The germline V gene encodes CDR1 SEHNR and CDR2 FQNEAQ (reference sequence). CDR3 length: 14 amino acids. Trimming removed 5 bases from V and 8 bases from J; junction bases left unmatched: 8. CDR3: CASSPDRATEKLFF. Written as DNA, the CDR3 is TGTGCCAGCAGCCCAGACAGGGCGACGGAAAAACTGTTTTTT. Together with reference TRBV7-9 and TRBJ1-4, the CDR3 gives the full variable domain: DTGVSQNPRHKITKRGQNVTFRCDPISEHNRLYWYRQTLGQGPEFLTYFQNEAQLEKSRLLSDRFSAERPKGSFSTLEIQRTEQGDSAMYLCASSPDRATEKLFFGSGTQLSVL.

Of note for this clonotype: This may come from a read error, since a much larger clone is one base off. Because the CDR3 is missing its conserved closing phenylalanine or tryptophan, this is likely a read error. The V and J genes are TRBV5-1 and TRBJ1-2, with D possibly being TRBD1 (5 bases). CDR3 length: 16 amino acids. V was cut by 7 bases and J by 4 bases, with 23 bases left in between. CDR1 is SGHRS, CDR2 YFSETQ, per germline. The CDR3, as DNA: TGCGCCAGCGCAGGGCCATCGGTTCGAAAGACCTATGGCTACACCCTC. Residues: CASAGPSVRKTYGYTL.

On this clonotype: Since a much larger clone is just one base distant, this may be a read error. The chain combines TRBV18 with TRBJ1-5; no firm D call. Germline CDR1 is KGHSH and CDR2 is LQKENI. CDR3 length: 13 amino acids. V was trimmed by 8 bases and J by 4 bases, leaving 12 bases between them. In DNA form, the CDR3 reads TGTGCCAGCAACTCGGGCACGAATCAGCCCCAGCATTTT. It translates to CASNSGTNQPQHF.

To note about this clonotype: With only one base between it and a far larger clone, this is likely a read error. The chain uses TRBV7-8 and TRBJ2-7; D unclear. The DNA end is a closer match to TRBJ2-5, so the J assignment may be wrong. Germline CDR1 and CDR2: SGHVS and FQNEAQ. The CDR3 spans 13 residues. CDR3 amino acids: CASSSNSQETQYF. The CDR3 DNA is TGTGCCAGCAGTTCGAACAGTCAAGAGACCCAGTACTTC.

This clonotype showed up many times. This rearrangement joins TRBV6-1 to TRBJ2-7; possibly TRBD1 for D (6 bases). V lost 2 bases, J lost 4 bases, and 15 bases lay in between. The CDR3 consists of 15 residues. The germline V gene encodes CDR1 MNHNS and CDR2 SASEGT. DNA for the CDR3: TGTGCCAGCAGTGAATTTATGGGGGCGAGGTACGAGCAGTACTTC. Amino acid sequence: CASSEFMGARYEQYF.

In this sample, this clonotype turned up many times. This CDR3 is CATSRGEGGYTF. The CDR3 bases are TGTGCCACCAGCAGAGGGGAAGGGGGCTACACCTTC. The V call is TRBV15, the J call TRBJ1-2; no clear D. The germline V gene has CDR1 LNHNV and CDR2 YYDKDF (reference sequence). Trimming removed 1 base at V and 8 bases at J, with 8 bases between. The CDR3 is 12 residues long. Full variable domain (remainder filled in from reference TRBV15 and TRBJ1-2): DAMVIQNPRYQVTQFGKPVTLSCSQTLNHNVMYWYQQKSSQAPKLLFHYYDKDFNNEADTPDNFQSRRPNTSFCFLDIRSPGLGDTAMYLCATSRGEGGYTFGSGTRLTVV.

This clonotype was counted between two and nine times. The chain couples TRBV7-7 to TRBJ1-2; D remains ambiguous. From germline, CDR1 is SSHAT and CDR2 FNYEAQ (reference sequence). Trimming cost V 5 bases and J 4 bases, with 23 bases left between them. The CDR3 loop spans 17 amino acids. The CDR3 coding sequence is TGTGCCAGCAGCGGGCCCTTTAAGTGCCGAAAGACCTATGGCTACACCTTC. Protein: CASSGPFKCRKTYGYTF.

As concerns this clonotype: A clone one base away is much larger, so this may be a read error. This sequence joins TRBV7-1 and TRBJ2-4; a weak D match, TRBD2 (5 bases). TRBV7-1 is classed as an ORF, of uncertain function. The CDR3 runs 17 residues. The CDR3 region has the DNA TGTGCCAGCAGCAGTAATGTTCACGAGGGAAAGACCTATGGCTACGCCTTC. This codes for CASSSNVHEGKTYGYAF.

This clonotype was recorded at least ten times. The V gene is TRBV7-1, the J gene TRBJ1-2; D gene unclear. TRBV7-1 is an open reading frame whose function is uncertain. The CDR3 runs 17 residues. Trimming removed 5 bases at V and 4 bases at J, with 23 bases between. Written as DNA, the CDR3 is TGTGCCAGCAGCGGGCATCATCACGAGGGAAAGACCTATGGCTACACCTTC. Protein sequence: CASSGHHHEGKTYGYTF.

This clonotype was counted a few times. V is TRBV20-1 and J is TRBJ2-6, with TRBD2 matching over 7 bases. V lost 6 bases and J lost 2; bases outside the gene matches: 13. The CDR3 covers 17 residues. Germline assignment: CDR1 DFQATT and CDR2 SNEGSKA (reference sequence). As DNA, the CDR3 is TGCAGTGCGGATACCGGGACTACCCGCCCTGGGGCCAACGTCCTGACTTTC. This sequence encodes CSADTGTTRPGANVLTF.

This clonotype occurred many times. This chain connects TRBV2 to TRBJ2-5; perhaps TRBD2 as D (6 bases). V shed 8 bases and J shed 9 bases, with 13 bases lying between them. Germline V gives CDR1 SNHLY, CDR2 FYNNEI. The CDR3 sequence is 11 residues long. The CDR3: CASRAGMAQYF. In DNA, the CDR3 is TGTGCCAGCCGTGCGGGGATGGCCCAGTACTTC.

This clonotype has only one observation. Possible read error: a much larger clone is one base away. The chain links TRBV4-2 to TRBJ1-2; unclear D gene. Germline V lookup: CDR1 LGHNA, CDR2 YNFKEQ. The CDR3 runs 15 residues. CDR3 sequence: CASNQDRVTDYGYTF. The CDR3 nucleotides are TGTGCCAGCAACCAAGATCGCGTCACGGATTATGGCTACACCTTC.

This clonotype was picked up many times. The gene calls are TRBV4-3 and TRBJ1-1, with a possible D match to TRBD1 (5 bases). From germline, CDR1 is LGHNA and CDR2 YSLEER. The CDR3 contains 15 residues. Trimming took 2 bases from V and 4 from J, leaving 14 bases between them. As DNA, the CDR3 is TGCGCCAGCAGCCAACTTGGGGGGATAGGCACTGAAGCTTTCTTT. Translating it yields CASSQLGGIGTEAFF.

The sample holds many counts of this clonotype. The chain has TRBV3-1 and TRBJ1-3; D is unclear. This CDR3 contains 18 residues. Germline assignment: CDR1 LGHDT and CDR2 YNNKEL (reference sequence). The V end was cut by 0 bases, the J end by 0 bases, with 15 bases between. The CDR3 protein is CASSQDQKVADSGNTIYF. The CDR3 DNA is TGTGCCAGCAGCCAAGACCAGAAAGTGGCAGACTCTGGAAACACCATATATTTT.